This T cell receptor (beta chain) was captured in a study of cytomegalovirus exposure and HLA in healthy donors. This PCR relied on a set of 60 Vbeta primers and 13 Jbeta primers. TCRdb keeps only in-frame clones here, not all; method: immunoSEQ multiplex PCR. The sample has about 150,000 clones; 75% are singletons. Source material: PBMCs. The clonotype was recovered from a man between 18 and 35 years old in good health and CMV-seropositive.

CDR3 amino acids: CASSTGQGNGYTF. The CDR3, as DNA: TGTGCCAGCAGCACGGGACAGGGAAATGGCTACACCTTC. The V call is TRBV7-2, the J call TRBJ1-2; 9 nucleotides line up with TRBD1. Trimming took 5 bases from V and 6 from J; bases not matched to a gene: 4. Germline V gene sequence: CDR1 SGHTA, CDR2 FQGNSA. The CDR3 sequence is 13 residues long.